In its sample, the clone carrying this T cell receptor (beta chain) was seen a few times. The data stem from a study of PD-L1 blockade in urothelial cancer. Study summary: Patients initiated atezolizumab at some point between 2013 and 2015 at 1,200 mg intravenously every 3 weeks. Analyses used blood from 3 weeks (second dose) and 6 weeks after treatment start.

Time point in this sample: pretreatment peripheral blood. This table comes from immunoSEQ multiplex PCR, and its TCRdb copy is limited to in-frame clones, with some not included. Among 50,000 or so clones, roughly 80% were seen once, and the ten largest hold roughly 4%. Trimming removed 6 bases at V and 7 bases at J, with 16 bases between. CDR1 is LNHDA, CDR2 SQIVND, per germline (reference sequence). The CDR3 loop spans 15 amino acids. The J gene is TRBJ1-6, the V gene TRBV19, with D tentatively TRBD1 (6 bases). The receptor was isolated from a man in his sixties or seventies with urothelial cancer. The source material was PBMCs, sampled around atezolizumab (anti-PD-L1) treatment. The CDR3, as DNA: TGTGCCAGTAGCCCACAACAGGGTAGGAATTCACCCCTCCACTTT. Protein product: CASSPQQGRNSPLHF.